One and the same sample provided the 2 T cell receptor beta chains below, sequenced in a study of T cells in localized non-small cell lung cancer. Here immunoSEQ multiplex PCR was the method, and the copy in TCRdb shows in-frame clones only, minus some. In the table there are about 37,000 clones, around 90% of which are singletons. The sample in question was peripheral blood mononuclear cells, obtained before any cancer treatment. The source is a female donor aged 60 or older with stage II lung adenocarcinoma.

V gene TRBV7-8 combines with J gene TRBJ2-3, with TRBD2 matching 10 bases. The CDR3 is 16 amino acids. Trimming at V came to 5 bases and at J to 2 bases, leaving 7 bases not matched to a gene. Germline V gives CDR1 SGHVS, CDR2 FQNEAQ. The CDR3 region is CASSSSGGKPTDTQYF. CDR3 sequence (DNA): TGTGCCAGCAGCAGTAGCGGGGGGAAACCCACAGATACGCAGTATTTT.

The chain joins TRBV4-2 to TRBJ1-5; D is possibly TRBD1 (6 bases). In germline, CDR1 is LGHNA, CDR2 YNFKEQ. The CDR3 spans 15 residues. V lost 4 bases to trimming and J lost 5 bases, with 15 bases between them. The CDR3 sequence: CASSLSWDIDQPQHF. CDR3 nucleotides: TGTGCCAGCAGCCTATCTTGGGACATTGATCAGCCCCAGCATTTT.